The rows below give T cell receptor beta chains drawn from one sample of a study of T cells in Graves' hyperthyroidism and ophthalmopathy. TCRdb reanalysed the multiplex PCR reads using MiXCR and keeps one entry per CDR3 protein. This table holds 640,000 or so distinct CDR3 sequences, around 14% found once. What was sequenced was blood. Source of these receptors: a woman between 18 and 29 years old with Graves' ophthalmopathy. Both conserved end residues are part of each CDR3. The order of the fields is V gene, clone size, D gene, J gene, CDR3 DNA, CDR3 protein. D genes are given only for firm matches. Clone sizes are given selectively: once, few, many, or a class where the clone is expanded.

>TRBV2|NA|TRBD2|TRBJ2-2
TGTGCCAGCAGTGAGCCGGGGGGGGCCGGGGAGCTGTTTTTT
CASSEPGGAGELFF
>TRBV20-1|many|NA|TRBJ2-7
TGCAGTGCTTCCGGGACTGGTCTACACGAGCAGTACTTC
CSASGTGLHEQYF
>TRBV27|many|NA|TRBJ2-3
TGTGCCAGCAGTCCGCGACGGAGACCTAGCACAGATACGCAGTATTTT
CASSPRRRPSTDTQYF
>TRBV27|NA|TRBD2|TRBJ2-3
TGTGCCAGCAGTTTATTCCTAGCGGGAGGGGGTGGCACAGATACGCAGTATTTT
CASSLFLAGGGGTDTQYF
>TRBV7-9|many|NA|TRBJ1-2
TGTGCCAGCAGCTCCCAAGGGTCGAACTATGGCTACACCTTC
CASSSQGSNYGYTF
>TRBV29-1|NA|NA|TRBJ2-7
TGCAGCGCCGGGGGCGGGATACAAGAGGGTTTCCCCTACGAGCAGTACTTC
CSAGGGIQEGFPYEQYF
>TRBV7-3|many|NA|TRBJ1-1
TGTGCCAGCAGCTTACAGGGGCTCGGCACTGAAGCTTTCTTT
CASSLQGLGTEAFF
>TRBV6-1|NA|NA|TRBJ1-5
TGTGCCAGCATGAGCGCACAGGCCAATCAGCCCCAGCATTTT
CASMSAQANQPQHF
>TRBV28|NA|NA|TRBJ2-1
TGTGCCAGCAGGGGGAATAGTGGCGGGATCGGTGAGCAGTTCTTC
CASRGNSGGIGEQFF
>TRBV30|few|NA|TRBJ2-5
TGTGCCTGGGCCCCTCAGGGGGGTTTCCAAGAGACCCAGTACTTC
CAWAPQGGFQETQYF
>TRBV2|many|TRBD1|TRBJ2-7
TGTGCCAGCTCAGACTGGGGGACAGGGGCCCACGAGCAGTACTTC
CASSDWGTGAHEQYF
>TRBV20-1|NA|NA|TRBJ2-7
TGCAGTGCTAGAGTCCTCGTCGGCGGAGCCTACGAGCAGTACTTC
CSARVLVGGAYEQYF
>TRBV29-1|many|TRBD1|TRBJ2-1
TGCAGCGCCCAAGGGTCCGGGACAGGTTTAGAATATGAGCAGTTCTTC
CSAQGSGTGLEYEQFF
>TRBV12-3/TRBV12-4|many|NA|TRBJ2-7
TGTGCCAGCAGTCTCTGGGGGAGCGGAAGCGACGAGCAGTACTTC
CASSLWGSGSDEQYF
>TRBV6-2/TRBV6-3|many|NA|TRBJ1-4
TGTGCCAGCAGTTACTCGGGTGGTACTAATGAAAAACTGTTTTTT
CASSYSGGTNEKLFF